The 7 T cell receptor beta chains in this list originate from one sample, sequenced in a study of regulatory and conventional T cells in RAG deficiency. This table comes from immunoSEQ multiplex PCR, and its TCRdb copy is limited to in-frame clones, with some not included. This table has 25,000 to 30,000 clones, 90% to 95% appearing once. Conventional CD4+ T cells were sorted from blood as CD25-low CD127-high cells. The same sample was also used in a study of regulatory T cells. That investigation notes: The primer mix had 52 TRBV and 13 TRBJ primers.

The specimen was CD25- CD4+ T cells sorted from blood. These receptors were taken from a human donor in good health.

The rearrangement joins TRBV6-1 to TRBJ2-2; 8 nucleotides line up with TRBD1. CDR3 length: 15 amino acids. V lost 8 bases to trimming and J lost 4 bases; unmatched junction nucleotides: 9. Germline CDR1 reads MNHNS; CDR2 reads SASEGT. CDR3 amino acids: CASGDGTGPTGELFF. In DNA, the CDR3 is TGTGCCAGCGGAGACGGGACAGGTCCCACCGGGGAGCTGTTTTTT.

The CDR3 region has the DNA TGTGCCAGCAGCTCCTACCCTAATAGCGGGGGAAGCCAAGAGACCCAGTACTTC. Its protein product is CASSSYPNSGGSQETQYF. This chain connects TRBV7-2 to TRBJ2-5; 9 bases fit TRBD2. The CDR3 length is 18 residues. With 4 bases clipped from V and 1 base from J, the junction kept 13 bases outside the gene matches. Germline V lookup: CDR1 SGHTA, CDR2 FQGNSA.

In its sample, this clone was seen a few times. The chain uses TRBV10-1 and TRBJ1-1, with TRBD1 identical over 7 bases. Per germline, CDR1 WNHNN and CDR2 SYGVQD (reference sequence). V lost 2 bases to trimming and J lost 4 bases; unmatched junction nucleotides: 10. There are 16 residues in the CDR3. CDR3 in amino acids: CASSERPGGRGTEAFF. CDR3 DNA sequence: TGCGCCAGCAGTGAGCGGCCAGGGGGTCGAGGCACTGAAGCTTTCTTT.

The chain employs TRBV30 and TRBJ1-1; possibly TRBD1 for D (5 bases). Germline loops: CDR1 GTSNPN, CDR2 SVGIG (reference sequence). V was clipped by 2 bases and J by 5 bases, with 9 bases between them. CDR3 length equals 12 residues. CDR3 protein: CAWSIGATEAFF. The CDR3 DNA reads TGTGCCTGGAGTATAGGGGCAACTGAAGCTTTCTTT.

The chain has TRBV28 and TRBJ1-1; D gene ambiguous. The germline CDR1 and CDR2 sequences are MDHEN and SYDVKM. Trimming cost V 1 base and J 4 bases, with 13 bases left between them. This CDR3 is 15 amino acids long. The CDR3 here is CASSLLGGPRTEAFF. For the CDR3, the DNA is TGTGCCAGCAGTTTATTGGGAGGGCCCCGCACTGAAGCTTTCTTT.

V and J are TRBV2 and TRBJ1-4; D remains ambiguous. Trimming pared 4 bases from V and 6 bases from J, leaving 15 bases between. Germline values: CDR1 SNHLY, CDR2 FYNNEI. The CDR3 covers 15 residues. The CDR3 spells CASSVNAAGYEKLFF. CDR3 sequence (DNA): TGTGCCAGCAGTGTGAACGCGGCGGGTTATGAAAAACTGTTTTTT.

The chain carries TRBV10-1 and TRBJ2-1, with 7 nucleotides matching TRBD2. Trimming removed 2 bases from V and 5 bases from J; junction bases left unmatched: 12. Germline V gene data show CDR1 as WNHNN and CDR2 as SYGVQD (reference sequence). This CDR3 region has 17 residues. DNA for the CDR3: TGCGCCAGCAGTGAGCCCGGGGGGTTCTCTTCGAACAATGAGCAGTTCTTC. This codes for CASSEPGGFSSNNEQFF.